This TCR beta chain is from a study of cytomegalovirus exposure and HLA in healthy donors. At the level of the study: Approximately 81% of 300 to 450 genotyped donors fell in the Caucasian-associated ancestry cluster. General study results and limits: In a later analysis, 15,000 to 20,000 TCR beta sequences were associated with HLA alleles at 0.05 false discovery rate.

PCR used 60 Vbeta primers and 13 Jbeta primers. The assay was immunoSEQ multiplex PCR, and TCRdb's table has in-frame clones only and misses some. The profile shows more than 85,000 clones, around 70% of them singletons. Details on this clone: Antigen unknown.

Input material: PBMCs. This TCR derives from a female donor in good health and CMV-seronegative.

The CDR3 protein is CASSLGQLAGGSYNEQFF. In DNA, the CDR3 is TGTGCCAGCAGCTTAGGCCAACTAGCGGGGGGATCCTACAATGAGCAGTTCTTC. The chain couples TRBV7-8 to TRBJ2-1; 12 positions agree with TRBD2. In germline, CDR1 is SGHVS, CDR2 FQNEAQ. J lost 1 base, V lost 1 base, and 5 bases had no gene match. This CDR3 has 18 amino acids.